This record concerns one T cell receptor (beta chain) sequence. Antigen specificity is unknown. The sample is drawn from a study of beta chain features in type 1 diabetes. Points from the study as a whole: Diminished insertions and augmented deletions at VDJ junctions characterized type 1 diabetes patients. Researchers cautioned that cDNA sequencing could over-represent cells with high TCR expression. Short templates might get an advantage during PCR, and this would be equal in patients and controls.

Germline CDR1 reads SNHLY; CDR2 reads FYNNEI. This CDR3 has 15 residues. Trimming took 3 bases from V and 3 from J, leaving 15 bases between them. Expressed TCRB transcripts were sequenced, since all the RNA that had been isolated was reverse transcribed. Sequenced naive, central memory and regulatory T cell samples produced an average of about 3.57 million reads. Repertoires were generated with immunoSEQ multiplex PCR, while TCRdb's copy carries only in-frame clones and drops some. This sample carries about 140,000 clones, less than 9% of them seen once, and the ten largest clones take roughly 1.4%.

The sequenced sample consisted of central memory CD4+ T cells from blood. This TCR came from a woman aged 25 to 39 in good health. This chain uses TRBV2 with TRBJ2-7; TRBD2 might be the D (7 bases). The DNA for the CDR3 is TGTGCCAGCAGTGAGGGGGGGGCCCCTTACTACGAGCAGTACTTC. Translating gives CASSEGGAPYYEQYF.